One sample yielded the 27 T cell receptor beta chains listed below, sequenced in a study of T-cell reconstitution after alpha-beta-depleted transplantation in children. The TCRbeta library incorporated unique molecular identifiers. TCRdb fed the PCR reads into MiXCR, producing one record per CDR3 protein. Of 600,000 or so distinct CDR3 sequences in the sample, under 30% were seen once. This sample comprised PBMCs, mostly from graft donor cells, obtained 360 days after TCRalphabeta/CD19-depleted stem cell transplant. All receptors derive from a boy in the first two years of life who had a stem cell transplant for acute myeloid leukemia, so the T cells may come from the graft donor.

To note about this clonotype: At one boundary the junction diverges from the germline segment, which might be a read error. The V and J genes are TRBV24-1 and TRBJ2-3; TRBD2 matches 9 bases. The length of the CDR3 is 16 residues. Germline V lookup: CDR1 KGHDR, CDR2 SFDVKD. Here the CDR3 reads CATSDSMTSGTDAQYF. DNA of the CDR3: TGTGCCACCAGTGATTCCATGACTAGCGGCACAGATGCGCAGTATTTT.

The chain has TRBV7-2 and TRBJ2-7; a weak D match, TRBD2 (5 bases). Trimming shortened V by 6 bases and J by 9 bases, and 12 bases separated the two germline ends. The germline gives CDR1 SGHTA, CDR2 FQGNSA. The CDR3 contains 11 residues. The CDR3 loop reads CASSLYGGQYF. CDR3 DNA: TGTGCCAGCAGTCTATACGGAGGGCAGTACTTC.

In its sample, this clonotype was seen many times. The V gene is TRBV12-3 or TRBV12-4, the J gene TRBJ1-3, with D possibly TRBD1 on 5 matching bases. The CDR3 consists of 15 residues. Trimming left V 6 bases short and J 4 bases short, with 16 bases between. CDR3 loop: CASSYQQGLGNTIYF. CDR3 in DNA: TGTGCCAGCAGCTACCAGCAGGGCCTCGGAAACACCATATATTTT.

This clonotype has only a few counts. The rearrangement links TRBV4-2 to TRBJ2-1, with D possibly TRBD1 on 6 matching bases. V lost 3 bases and J 7 bases, leaving 16 bases between the germline ends. This CDR3 has 15 residues. Germline CDR1 reads LGHNA; CDR2 reads YNFKEQ. For the CDR3, the DNA is TGTGCCAGCAGCCACCCCAAACAGGGAGTGAATGAGCAGTTCTTC. Protein product: CASSHPKQGVNEQFF.

In its sample, this clonotype was seen many times. The chain links TRBV19 to TRBJ2-3, with TRBD2 matching over 14 bases. This CDR3 is built from 15 residues. Germline trimming cut 9 bases from V and 4 bases from J; bases unmatched to any gene: 6. The germline gives CDR1 LNHDA, CDR2 SQIVND (reference sequence). CDR3 protein: CASRTSGGPADTQYF. In nucleotides, the CDR3 is TGTGCCAGCAGGACTAGCGGGGGGCCGGCAGATACGCAGTATTTT.

There are a few counts of this clonotype. The chain joins TRBV20-1 to TRBJ1-6; 7 nucleotides match TRBD1. Germline-derived CDR1 and CDR2 are DFQATT and SNEGSKA (reference sequence). V dropped 7 bases and J dropped 5; count of bases not matched to a gene: 5. This CDR3 has 13 amino acids. The CDR3 nucleotides are TGCAGTGTTCCGGACAGGCATAATTCACCCCTCCACTTT. This codes for CSVPDRHNSPLHF.

The chain joins TRBV4-3 to TRBJ2-3, with TRBD2 matching over 12 bases. With 2 bases clipped from V and 4 bases from J, the junction kept 13 bases outside the gene matches. This CDR3 is built from 19 residues. Looked up from germline, CDR1 is LGHNA and CDR2 is YSLEER. CDR3 DNA sequence: TGCGCCAGCAGCCAAAGGGGTAGAAGGGCTAGCGGGGGGGCAGATACGCAGTATTTT. It encodes CASSQRGRRASGGADTQYF.

J is TRBJ2-7 and V is TRBV6-5; perhaps TRBD1 as D (7 bases). Germline assignment: CDR1 MNHEY and CDR2 SVGAGI. CDR3 length equals 14 residues. With 0 bases removed from V and 6 bases from J, the gap between germline ends came to 12 bases. CDR3 region: CASSYSRQGGEQYV. The CDR3 nucleotides are TGTGCCAGCAGTTACTCCCGACAGGGAGGCGAGCAGTACGTC.

This chain joins TRBV28 and TRBJ1-1; possible D gene TRBD1, 5 bases. Germline CDR1 MDHEN, CDR2 SYDVKM. V lost 7 bases and J lost 1, with 13 bases in between. The CDR3 length is 14 residues. The CDR3 protein is CASNEGGGNTEAFF. For the CDR3, the DNA is TGTGCCAGCAATGAGGGCGGGGGGAACACTGAAGCTTTCTTT.

This clonotype has at least ten counts. The rearrangement uses TRBV7-9 and TRBJ2-1, with 11 positions matching TRBD1. From germline, CDR1 is SEHNR and CDR2 FQNEAQ (reference sequence). Germline trimming cut 5 bases from V and 8 bases from J; bases unmatched to any gene: 8. CDR3 size: 15 residues. CDR3 nucleotides: TGTGCCAGCAGCCGAGGACAGGGGGCGCACCATGAGCAGTTCTTC. Residues: CASSRGQGAHHEQFF.

The chain couples TRBV7-8 to TRBJ2-7; D is possibly TRBD1 (6 bases). Between the trimmed V and J ends, which lost 8 bases and 3 bases, there was a span of 20 bases. The V gene's germline CDR1 is SGHVS and CDR2 FQNEAQ. The CDR3 covers 15 residues. CDR3 loop: CASGDDWGQVYEQYF. The CDR3, as DNA: TGTGCCAGCGGAGATGACTGGGGGCAGGTCTACGAGCAGTACTTC.

There are many counts of this clonotype. This sequence joins TRBV2 and TRBJ2-5; D is unclear. Looked up from germline, CDR1 is SNHLY and CDR2 is FYNNEI. V was pared by 6 bases and J by 1 base, with 15 bases between. CDR3 length: 15 residues. The CDR3 nucleotides read TGTGCCAGCAGACTCACTTGGATCCCCCAAGAGACCCAGTACTTC. It yields the protein CASRLTWIPQETQYF.

There are many counts of this clonotype. This chain links TRBV6-2 or TRBV6-3 with TRBJ1-3; D unresolved. Germline values: CDR1 MNHEY, CDR2 SVGEGT. V was pared by 5 bases and J by 1 base, with 12 bases between. The CDR3 has 15 residues. CDR3: CASSTNRRSGNTIYF. DNA for the CDR3: TGTGCCAGCAGTACAAATCGGCGATCTGGAAACACCATATATTTT.

This clonotype was observed a few times. This chain connects TRBV20-1 to TRBJ2-1; 11 nucleotides match TRBD2. The CDR3 contains 15 residues. CDR1 is DFQATT, CDR2 SNEGSKA, per germline (reference sequence). J gave up 11 bases and V 5 bases, and 14 bases lay outside the gene matches. The chain's CDR3 is CSAPGGVAGGPKQFF. The CDR3 nucleotides read TGCAGTGCTCCCGGAGGGGTAGCGGGGGGGCCGAAGCAGTTCTTC.

CDR3 amino acids: CASSLIWPGELFF. The CDR3 DNA follows: TGTGCCAGCAGCTTAATTTGGCCCGGGGAGCTGTTTTTT. The chain uses TRBV7-6 and TRBJ2-2; D is undetermined. V lost 2 bases and J lost 6, with 7 bases in between. The CDR3 has 13 residues. Germline-derived CDR1 and CDR2 are SGHVS and FNYEAQ.

This clonotype was found many times. The chain combines TRBV7-2 with TRBJ2-5, with 10 positions matching TRBD2. Trimming cost V 5 bases and J 5 bases; bases outside gene matches: 8. The germline CDR1 and CDR2 sequences are SGHTA and FQGNSA. The CDR3 sequence is 15 residues long. CDR3 bases: TGTGCCAGCAGCCTCGAGCGGGGGGGCTCGGAGACCCAGTACTTC. It is translated as CASSLERGGSETQYF.

V is TRBV10-1 and J is TRBJ1-1; 11 positions match TRBD1. Germline CDR1 reads WNHNN; CDR2 reads SYGVQD (reference sequence). Trimming took 2 bases from V and 4 from J; bases not matched to a gene: 9. The CDR3 consists of 17 residues. CDR3 sequence (DNA): TGCGCCAGCAGTGAGGGACAGGGGGCCCCAATGGGCACTGAAGCTTTCTTT. This encodes CASSEGQGAPMGTEAFF.

The rearrangement uses TRBV12-3 or TRBV12-4 and TRBJ2-3, with a possible D match to TRBD2 (6 bases). The ends were cut back, 5 bases at V and 0 bases at J, with 15 bases in the middle. The CDR3 is 16 amino acids. The CDR3 region is CASSPNPGTSTDTQYF. The CDR3 region has the DNA TGTGCCAGCAGTCCAAACCCCGGGACTAGCACAGATACGCAGTATTTT.

This clonotype was counted ten times or more. The V and J genes are TRBV20-1 and TRBJ2-5; D remains ambiguous. V lost 5 bases, J lost 1 base, and 8 bases lay in between. The CDR3 has 12 residues. The germline V gene encodes CDR1 DFQATT and CDR2 SNEGSKA (reference sequence). Written as DNA, the CDR3 is TGCAGTGCTTCGCGCGTCCAAGAGACCCAGTACTTC. Protein sequence: CSASRVQETQYF.

The chain employs TRBV4-3 and TRBJ2-3, with 8 bases lining up with TRBD2. Germline V gives CDR1 LGHNA, CDR2 YSLEER. The CDR3 spans 15 residues. The V segment lost 4 bases and the J segment 6 bases; nucleotides outside the gene matches: 9. CDR3 bases: TGCGCCAGCAGCCTAGCGGGGAACCCGGGGGATACGCAGTATTTT. Translation gives CASSLAGNPGDTQYF.

The V gene is TRBV3-1, the J gene TRBJ2-7, with D unresolved. The CDR3 consists of 14 residues. Germline-derived CDR1 and CDR2 are LGHDT and YNNKEL (reference sequence). Trimming left V 3 bases short and J 2 bases short, with 11 bases between. CDR3: CASSQASITYEQYF. The CDR3 nucleotides are TGTGCCAGCAGCCAGGCCTCAATTACCTACGAGCAGTACTTC.

Note on this clonotype: A much bigger clone sits one base away, suggesting this may be a read error. The V and J genes are TRBV29-1 and TRBJ1-1, with a tentative D call TRBD1 (5 bases). Germline values: CDR1 SQVTM, CDR2 ANQGSEA. The CDR3 runs 12 residues. V shed 2 bases and J shed 8 bases, with 12 bases lying between them. CDR3 in amino acids: CSVERGRGEAFF. The DNA for the CDR3 is TGCAGCGTTGAAAGAGGGAGGGGCGAAGCTTTCTTT.

This clonotype was detected a few times. The chain employs TRBV25-1 and TRBJ2-2; 7 bases match TRBD1. This CDR3 is 13 amino acids long. The V gene's germline CDR1 is MGHDK and CDR2 SYGVNS. Trimming at V came to 7 bases and at J to 8 bases, leaving 7 bases not matched to a gene. The CDR3: CASTKGASGELFF. In DNA, the CDR3 is TGTGCCAGCACCAAGGGGGCGTCTGGGGAGCTGTTTTTT. Full variable domain (missing parts from reference TRBV25-1 and TRBJ2-2): EADIYQTPRYLVIGTGKKITLECSQTMGHDKMYWYQQDPGMELHLIHYSYGVNSTEKGDLSSESTVSRIRTEHFPLTLESARPSHTSQYLCASTKGASGELFFGEGSRLTVL.

This chain uses TRBV7-9 with TRBJ2-4, with 7 bases fitting TRBD1. The CDR3 sequence is 15 residues long. V gave up 1 base and J gave up 8 bases; unmatched junction bases: 8. Germline loops: CDR1 SEHNR, CDR2 FQNEAQ (reference sequence). This CDR3 is CASSLGVTGIDIQYF. Written as DNA, the CDR3 is TGTGCCAGCAGCTTAGGTGTGACAGGGATAGACATTCAGTACTTC.

V and J are TRBV6-2 or TRBV6-3 and TRBJ2-7, with D possibly TRBD2 on 6 matching bases. From germline, CDR1 is MNHEY and CDR2 SVGEGT. This CDR3 has 14 residues. Trimming removed 2 bases at V and 5 bases at J, with 13 bases between. The CDR3 coding sequence is TGTGCCAGCAGTTACGGTGGTGGCGGGGACGAGCAGTACTTC. This sequence encodes CASSYGGGGDEQYF.

The chain recombines TRBV4-2 with TRBJ2-1; 10 bases agree with TRBD2. Germline CDR1 reads LGHNA; CDR2 reads YNFKEQ. V lost 0 bases to trimming and J lost 7 bases; unmatched junction nucleotides: 12. The CDR3 is 18 amino acids. CDR3 sequence: CASSQDHPSGGAKNEQFF. CDR3 nucleotides: TGTGCCAGCAGCCAAGATCATCCCAGCGGGGGGGCTAAGAATGAGCAGTTCTTC.

There are many counts of this clonotype. This rearrangement joins TRBV12-3 or TRBV12-4 to TRBJ2-5, with D perhaps TRBD2 (5 bases). V gave up 6 bases and J gave up 2 bases, with 13 bases separating them. The CDR3 loop spans 14 amino acids. The CDR3 DNA follows: TGTGCCAGCAGATTACTCGGACTTCAAGAGACCCAGTACTTC. This codes for CASRLLGLQETQYF.